This TCR beta chain originates from a study of blood T cell repertoires in COVID-19 (dated by TCRdb to the early 2020s). For the wider study: The collaborator samples originated in the United States, Italy and Spain and spanned the acute and convalescent phases of COVID-19. The material from the prospective study consisted of cDNA or gDNA derived from T cells, B-cell-depleted T cells, or PBMCs. Deeply sampled blood TCRbeta repertoires from subjects exposed to, actively infected with, or recovered from COVID-19 were included in the dataset. The repertoires were released in a freely available public database meant as a resource for research on the immune response to SARS-CoV-2. Samples came from the ongoing ImmuneRACE study (first 160 participants) plus 1,254 subjects from 6 global collaborators. Sample metadata almost always included a de-identified subject ID, COVID-19 status, age in years and sex. Where available, HLA class I and class II types were obtained from metadata supplied by the sample provider rather than from assay-based typing. The study at large found these results: How much clinical and demographic metadata was included differed by source and by participant, and the metadata was provided uncurated.

One collaborating source in Seattle enrolled patients during active infection and followed them longitudinally through the course of disease. Each collaborating institution followed its own protocols to collect whole blood in K2EDTA tubes. For TCRbeta analysis, collaborators shipped samples in one of three forms: frozen whole blood, isolated PBMCs, or DNA extracted from either of those sample types. About this clone itself: Its antigen target is currently unknown. Base qualities are not provided; no much larger clone lies one nucleotide away.

The immunoSEQ Assay, a bias-controlled multiplex PCR, was used to amplify TCRbeta CDR3 regions from genomic DNA. Per the authors' processing: Nucleated cell counts per sample were estimated from amplification of reference gene primers within the assay. To quantify the absolute abundance of each unique TCRbeta CDR3 rearrangement, sequence reads were collapsed and filtered. Productive Simpson clonality was computed per sample as the square root of Simpson's diversity index over productive rearrangements. The source is immuneACCESS, and TCRdb retained only in-frame sequences with V and J called. Part of the clones is not carried over; for the studies checked, unresolved V genes explain less than half of this, and the remainder is unexplained. The DNA gave D and trimming, while V, J and clone size come from that table. This sample holds roughly 400,000 clones; around 87% were observed only once. The top ten clones comprise about 2.5% of the sample.

Specimen: peripheral blood. The receptor was derived from an older woman with COVID-19, enrolled during active disease.

The CDR3 protein sequence reads: CASSPQLTGELFF. The sequenced DNA: TGCGCCAGCAGCCCACAGCTCACCGGGGAGCTGTTTTTT. This chain joins TRBV5-1 to TRBJ2-2, with no confident D gene call. V and J lose 4 bases and 4 bases, and a span of 8 bases separates them. CDR1 and CDR2 are read off the germline V gene as SGHRS and YFSETQ. The CDR3 runs 13 residues from the cysteine to the phenylalanine. Only CDR3 DNA remains: 39 bases, in frame from the first base.